The following is a T cell receptor (beta chain) sequence with its context. The antigen is unknown. The sample is drawn from a study of T cell responses to AZD1222 COVID-19 vaccine. Study-level results: Just six people given AZD1222 tested seropositive at baseline. The donors showed a predominance of white British ancestry and of females, with possible underestimation of clonal diversity. Reports say nearly half of spike-specific TCRs go after unmutated variant regions.

This CDR3 contains 14 residues. Trimming pared 6 bases from V and 0 bases from J, leaving 9 bases between. CDR1 and CDR2 (germline): SQVTM, ANQGSEA. TCRdb's copy holds only in-frame clones and misses some; the assay was immunoSEQ multiplex PCR. The sample carries about 140,000 clones, more than 85% recorded once. Here the sequenced sample was peripheral blood, taken on day 0 of AZD1222 vaccination. The receptor was isolated from an adult in good health. The chain uses TRBV29-1 and TRBJ2-6; D uncertain. This chain's CDR3 is CSVDVSSGANVLTF. The CDR3 DNA follows: TGCAGCGTGGATGTATCCTCTGGGGCCAACGTCCTGACTTTC.